A single sample is the source of the 10 T cell receptor beta chains below, sequenced in a study of blood T cells in healthy people across ages. Together with a sample-barcoded 5' primer, a J-beta primer mix was included in a second PCR lasting roughly 6 to 12 cycles. TCRdb reanalysed the 5' RACE reads using MiXCR and keeps one entry per CDR3 protein. This table holds roughly 900,000 distinct CDR3 sequences, less than 35% found once. Input material: blood. All receptors derive from a woman older than 75 in good health.

Comments on this clonotype: One end of the junction does not line up with germline, which may come from a read error. V and J are TRBV5-1 and TRBJ1-2; D not resolved. Germline V gives CDR1 SGHRS, CDR2 YFSETQ. The CDR3 totals 13 residues. CDR3 amino acids: CASRRGEGYGHTF. DNA of the CDR3: TGCGCCAGCAGACGCGGGGAGGGCTATGGCCACACCTTC.

This clonotype occurred many times. The V gene is TRBV4-3, the J gene TRBJ2-5; tentative D call: TRBD2 (5 bases). Germline V gene lookup returns CDR1 LGHNA and CDR2 YSLEER. The V end was cut by 0 bases, the J end by 0 bases, with 8 bases between. CDR3 length: 15 amino acids. DNA of the CDR3: TGCGCCAGCAGCCAAGATCCAGCGGACCAAGAGACCCAGTACTTC. Translated, it gives CASSQDPADQETQYF.

This clonotype came up a few times. The chain carries TRBV11-2 and TRBJ2-2; D possibly matches TRBD1 or TRBD2 (5 bases each). This CDR3 region has 18 residues. Between the trimmed V and J ends, which lost 2 bases and 2 bases, there was a span of 18 bases. CDR1 and CDR2 (germline): SGHAT, FQNNGV. CDR3 in amino acids: CASSLIKMGPTNTGELFF. CDR3 in DNA: TGTGCCAGCAGCTTAATTAAAATGGGACCGACAAACACCGGGGAGCTGTTTTTT.

For this clonotype: This may be a read error: a much more frequent sequence differs by one nucleotide. This chain connects TRBV6-6 to TRBJ2-7; D possibly corresponds to TRBD2 (6 bases). The end of the DNA is better explained by TRBJ2-5, so the J call may be wrong. This CDR3 region has 14 residues. Looked up from germline, CDR1 is MNHNY and CDR2 is SVGAGI (reference sequence). Here the CDR3 DNA reads TGTGTCAGCAGCCCAGGGCGGGGTCTGGAGACCCAGTACTTC. This translates into CVSSPGRGLETQYF.

This clonotype was counted many times. The chain has TRBV24-1 and TRBJ2-1; 7 positions match TRBD2. Per the germline V gene, CDR1 is KGHDR and CDR2 is SFDVKD. V was pared by 2 bases and J by 5 bases, with 2 bases of the junction left unmatched. CDR3 size: 14 residues. CDR3 region: CATSDWGGHNEQFF. CDR3 bases: TGTGCCACCAGTGATTGGGGGGGTCACAATGAGCAGTTCTTC.

Details on this clonotype: Since a much larger clone is just one base distant, this may be a read error. This rearrangement joins TRBV14 to TRBJ2-1, with D possibly matching TRBD1 (5 bases). Matching the DNA end better, TRBJ2-7 makes the J call doubtful. CDR3 length equals 15 residues. The germline gives CDR1 SGHDN, CDR2 FVKESK. The CDR3 loop is CASSPGQPIDNEQYF. The CDR3 DNA reads as TGTGCCAGCAGCCCTGGACAACCAATAGACAATGAGCAGTACTTC.

The CDR3 DNA reads TGTGCCAGCAGCATATCTAGCGGGGCCAGCTCTGGGGCCAACGTCCTGACTTTC. Translating gives CASSISSGASSGANVLTF. The V and J genes are TRBV7-9 and TRBJ2-6, with 9 positions matching TRBD2. This CDR3 region has 18 residues. Losses at the gene ends were 5 bases for V and 0 bases for J; bases not matched to a gene: 8. Per germline, CDR1 SEHNR and CDR2 FQNEAQ (reference sequence).

J is TRBJ2-5 and V is TRBV7-2; D might be TRBD2 (7 bases). Germline loops: CDR1 SGHTA, CDR2 FQGNSA. V gave up 1 base and J gave up 7 bases, with 19 bases separating them. This CDR3 contains 16 residues. The CDR3 loop is CASSLVAGADMWTQYF. The CDR3 DNA is TGTGCCAGCAGCTTAGTGGCGGGGGCCGATATGTGGACCCAGTACTTC.

Comment on this clonotype: A read error may be the cause here, since a much bigger clone is one base away. The chain combines TRBV6-2 or TRBV6-3 with TRBJ1-2; D possibly corresponds to TRBD1 (5 bases). Trimming pared 2 bases from V and 6 bases from J, leaving 10 bases between. Germline V CDR1 and CDR2: MNHEY, SVGEGT. The CDR3 totals 13 residues. In DNA form, the CDR3 reads TGTGCCAGCAGTTACAACGGGGGTCATGGCTACACCTTC. Protein sequence: CASSYNGGHGYTF.

This clonotype has more than one count but fewer than ten. This rearrangement joins TRBV20-1 to TRBJ2-5; D unresolved. Germline V gene data show CDR1 as DFQATT and CDR2 as SNEGSKA (reference sequence). This CDR3 is built from 12 residues. V lost 3 bases, J lost 11 bases, and 16 bases lay in between. The CDR3 DNA follows: TGCAGTGCTAGCCCAATAAACAATGAGCAGTACTTC. This encodes CSASPINNEQYF.